The clone carrying this TCR beta chain was recorded at least ten times. This specimen belongs to a study of cytomegalovirus exposure and HLA in healthy donors. Turning to the study itself: When roughly 420 donors were genotyped, over 80% of them were found to fall in the Caucasian-associated ancestry cluster.

In germline, CDR1 is SGHKS, CDR2 YYEKEE (reference sequence). V was clipped by 1 base and J by 1 base, with 12 bases between them. CDR3 length: 15 amino acids. Use of 60 Vbeta and 13 Jbeta primers characterized the PCR. Libraries were prepared by immunoSEQ multiplex PCR; TCRdb keeps only in-frame clonotypes and omits some of them. The repertoire holds over 150,000 clones, with 87% as singletons. Specimen: PBMCs. The sequence was collected from a woman younger than 45 in good health and CMV-seronegative. J is TRBJ2-7 and V is TRBV5-5; TRBD1 might be the D (6 bases). CDR3 residues: CASSLRSQGSYEQYF. CDR3 coding DNA: TGTGCCAGCAGCTTGAGATCACAGGGATCCTACGAGCAGTACTTC.